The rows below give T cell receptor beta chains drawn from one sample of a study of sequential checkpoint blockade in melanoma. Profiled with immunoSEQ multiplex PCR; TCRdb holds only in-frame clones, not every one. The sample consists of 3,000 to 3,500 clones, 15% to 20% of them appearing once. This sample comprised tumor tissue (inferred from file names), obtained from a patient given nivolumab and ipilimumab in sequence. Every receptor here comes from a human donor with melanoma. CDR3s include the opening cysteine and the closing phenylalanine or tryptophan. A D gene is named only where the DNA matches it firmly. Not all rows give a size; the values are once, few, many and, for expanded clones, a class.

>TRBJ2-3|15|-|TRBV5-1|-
CASSLEVQGTDTQYF
TGCGCCAGCAGCTTGGAAGTGCAGGGCACAGATACGCAGTATTTT
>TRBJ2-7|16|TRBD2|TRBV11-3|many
CASSLVGGRVTYEQYF
TGTGCCAGCAGCTTAGTTGGCGGGAGGGTGACCTACGAGCAGTACTTC
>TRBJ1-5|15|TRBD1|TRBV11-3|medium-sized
CASSRDRGQHQPQHF
TGTGCCAGCAGCAGGGACAGGGGGCAGCATCAGCCCCAGCATTTT
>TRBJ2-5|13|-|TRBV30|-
CAWRGAVQETQYF
TGTGCCTGGAGAGGAGCGGTCCAAGAGACCCAGTACTTC
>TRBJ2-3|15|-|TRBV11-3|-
CASSQARGLTDTQYF
TGTGCCAGCAGCCAAGCGCGGGGTCTCACAGATACGCAGTATTTT
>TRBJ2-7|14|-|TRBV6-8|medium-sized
CASSQPGQSYEQYF
TGTGCCAGCAGCCAACCGGGACAATCCTACGAGCAGTACTTC
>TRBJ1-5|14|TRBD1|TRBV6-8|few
CASSWTGSNQPQHF
TGTGCCAGCAGTTGGACAGGGAGCAATCAGCCCCAGCATTTT
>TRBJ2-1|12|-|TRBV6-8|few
CASKPEFNEQFF
TGTGCCAGCAAACCGGAGTTCAATGAGCAGTTCTTC
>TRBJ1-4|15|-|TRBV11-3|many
CASSTGGTFREKLFF
TGTGCCAGCAGCACCGGGGGGACATTTAGGGAAAAACTGTTTTTT
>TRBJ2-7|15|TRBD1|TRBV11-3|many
CASSLGDREPYEQYF
TGTGCCAGCAGCTTAGGGGACAGGGAACCCTACGAGCAGTACTTC
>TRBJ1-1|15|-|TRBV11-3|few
CASSFRSGVNTEAFF
TGTGCCAGCAGCTTCAGGAGCGGGGTGAACACTGAAGCTTTCTTT
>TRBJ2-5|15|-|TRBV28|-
CASSLGGSRKETQYF
TGTGCCAGCAGTTTGGGCGGGTCGAGGAAAGAGACCCAGTACTTC
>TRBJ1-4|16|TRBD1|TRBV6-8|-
CASVAGGSATNEKLFF
TGTGCCAGCGTCGCAGGGGGCTCGGCAACTAATGAAAAACTGTTTTTT
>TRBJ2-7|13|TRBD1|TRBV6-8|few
CASSLGQGYEQYF
TGTGCCAGCAGCCTGGGACAGGGCTACGAGCAGTACTTC
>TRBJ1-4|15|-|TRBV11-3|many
CASSSLGGRSEKLFF
TGTGCCAGCAGCTCCCTCGGGGGGAGAAGTGAAAAACTGTTTTTT
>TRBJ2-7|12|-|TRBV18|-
CASSRVTYEQYF
TGTGCCAGCTCAAGGGTAACCTACGAGCAGTACTTC
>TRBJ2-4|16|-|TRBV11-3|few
CASSLELVFDKNIQYF
TGTGCCAGCAGCTTAGAGTTGGTATTTGACAAAAACATTCAGTACTTC
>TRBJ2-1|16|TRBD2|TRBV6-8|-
CASSYSFSGGYNEQFF
TGTGCCAGCAGTTACTCGTTCAGCGGGGGGTACAATGAGCAGTTCTTC
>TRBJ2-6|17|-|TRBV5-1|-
CASKPTRFTKSGQRLTF
TGCGCCAGCAAGCCGACACGGTTCACAAAGTCGGGCCAACGTCTGACTTTC
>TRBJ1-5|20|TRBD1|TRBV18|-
CASSPREDKTGGVRNQPQHF
TGTGCCAGCTCACCTCGCGAGGATAAAACAGGGGGCGTACGTAATCAGCCCCAGCATTTT
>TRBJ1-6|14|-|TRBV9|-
CASSVGVGDSPLHF
TGTGCCAGCAGCGTAGGAGTCGGGGATTCACCCCTCCACTTT
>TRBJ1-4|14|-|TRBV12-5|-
CASQRGATNEKLFF
TGTGCCAGCCAAAGGGGGGCCACTAATGAAAAACTGTTTTTT
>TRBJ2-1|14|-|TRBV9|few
CASSVSSTDNEQFF
TGTGCCAGCAGCGTTTCTTCAACTGACAATGAGCAGTTCTTC
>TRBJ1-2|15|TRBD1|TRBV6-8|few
CASTSWMGQNYGYTF
TGTGCCAGCACCTCCTGGATGGGACAGAACTATGGCTACACCTTC
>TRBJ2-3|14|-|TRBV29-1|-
CSVEKRSSTDTQYF
TGCAGCGTTGAAAAGCGGTCTAGCACAGATACGCAGTATTTT
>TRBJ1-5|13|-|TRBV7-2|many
CASSSTSNQPQHF
TGTGCCAGCAGCTCCACCAGCAATCAGCCCCAGCATTTT
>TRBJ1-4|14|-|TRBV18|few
CASSPTTVNEKLFF
TGTGCCAGCTCACCAACCACAGTTAATGAAAAACTGTTTTTT
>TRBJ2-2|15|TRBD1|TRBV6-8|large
CASRLRTGGTGELFF
TGTGCCAGCAGACTTAGGACAGGCGGCACCGGGGAGCTGTTTTTT
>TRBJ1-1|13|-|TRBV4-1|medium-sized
CASSRGANTEAFF
TGCGCCAGCAGCCGGGGGGCAAACACTGAAGCTTTCTTT
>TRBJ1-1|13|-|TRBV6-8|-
CASGRDWNTEAFF
TGTGCCAGCGGTAGGGACTGGAACACTGAAGCTTTCTTT
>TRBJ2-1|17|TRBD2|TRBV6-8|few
CASTPGLAGISYNEQFF
TGTGCCAGCACCCCCGGACTAGCGGGGATCTCCTACAATGAGCAGTTCTTC
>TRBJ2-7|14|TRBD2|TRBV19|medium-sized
CASTPYAGAYEQYF
TGTGCCAGTACCCCCTACGCGGGAGCCTACGAGCAGTACTTC
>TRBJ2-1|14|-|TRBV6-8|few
CASSYSRRQNEQFF
TGTGCCAGCAGTTACTCGAGACGGCAAAATGAGCAGTTCTTC
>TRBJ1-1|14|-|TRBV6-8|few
CASSFAGASTEAFF
TGTGCCAGCAGTTTTGCGGGGGCGAGCACTGAAGCTTTCTTT
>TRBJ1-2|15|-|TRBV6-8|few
CASSYSGQGNYGYTF
TGTGCCAGCAGTTACTCCGGCCAGGGAAACTATGGCTACACCTTC
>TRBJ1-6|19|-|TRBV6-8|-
CASSRPVTGTKSYNSPLHF
TGTGCCAGCAGCCGTCCAGTTACAGGGACGAAATCCTATAATTCACCCCTCCACTTT
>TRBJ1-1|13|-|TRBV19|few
CASSIAGDTEAFF
TGTGCCAGTAGTATAGCAGGAGACACTGAAGCTTTCTTT
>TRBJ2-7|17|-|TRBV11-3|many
CASSPGEGAEASYEQYF
TGTGCCAGCAGCCCAGGGGAGGGAGCCGAAGCATCCTACGAGCAGTACTTC
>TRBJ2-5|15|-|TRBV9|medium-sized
CASSVGAHTGETQYF
TGTGCCAGCAGCGTAGGGGCCCATACGGGAGAGACCCAGTACTTC
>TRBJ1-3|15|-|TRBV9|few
CASSVGSGVGNTIYF
TGTGCCAGCAGCGTAGGTTCCGGCGTAGGAAACACCATATATTTT
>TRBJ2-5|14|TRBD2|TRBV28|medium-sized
CASSMGLARETQYF
TGTGCCAGCAGTATGGGACTAGCGAGGGAGACCCAGTACTTC
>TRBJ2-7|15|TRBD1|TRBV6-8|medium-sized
CASRGGTGATYEQYF
TGTGCCAGTCGTGGGGGGACAGGGGCCACCTACGAGCAGTACTTC
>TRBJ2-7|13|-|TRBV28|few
CASRPYYSYEQYF
TGTGCCAGCCGTCCTTATTACTCCTACGAGCAGTACTTC
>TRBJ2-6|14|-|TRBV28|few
CASSPVSGANVLTF
TGTGCCAGCAGTCCAGTTTCTGGGGCCAACGTCCTGACTTTC
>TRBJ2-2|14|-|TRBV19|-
CASTIGAGTGELFF
TGTGCCAGTACCATCGGAGCCGGGACCGGGGAGCTGTTTTTT
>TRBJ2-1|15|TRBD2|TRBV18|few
CASSRTSGGANEQFF
TGTGCCAGCTCGCGGACTAGCGGGGGGGCCAATGAGCAGTTCTTC
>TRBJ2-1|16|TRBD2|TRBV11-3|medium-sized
CASSQPTSGAHNEQFF
TGTGCCAGCAGCCAACCAACTAGCGGGGCTCACAATGAGCAGTTCTTC
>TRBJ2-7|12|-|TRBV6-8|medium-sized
CASMSAIYEQYF
TGTGCCAGCATGAGCGCTATATACGAGCAGTACTTC
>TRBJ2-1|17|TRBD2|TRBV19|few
CASSKRHLRGSYNEQFF
TGTGCCAGTAGTAAGCGCCACCTACGCGGGAGCTACAATGAGCAGTTCTTC